This T cell receptor beta chain was sequenced for a study of T-cell reconstitution after alpha-beta-depleted transplantation in children. The CDR3 covers 15 residues. Trimming took 1 base from V and 2 from J, leaving 8 bases between them. Germline V gene sequence: CDR1 LGHNA, CDR2 YSLEER. This clonotype showed up many times. Unique molecular identifiers tagged the TCRbeta library. TCRdb passed the PCR reads through MiXCR, listing each CDR3 protein once. The sample yields approximately 47,000 distinct CDR3 sequences, under 60% seen once. The input for sequencing was peripheral blood, taken before TCRalphabeta/CD19-depleted stem cell transplant. The receptor comes from a boy under three years old with SCID, due to receive a stem cell transplant. V and J are TRBV4-3 and TRBJ2-2; D ambiguous. The CDR3 reads CASSQVAENTGELFF. As DNA, the CDR3 is TGCGCCAGCAGCCAAGTCGCGGAAAACACCGGGGAGCTGTTTTTT.